This TCR beta chain was documented in a study of PD-1 blockade in mismatch repair-deficient tumors. Study details: Patients had eleven to twelve mismatch repair-deficient cancer types, all previously treated and progressing. Study-wide points: After pembrolizumab, tumor-resident clones rose rapidly, then generally contracted before radiologic responses.

In the case of this clone: Its cognate antigen is unknown.

The trim removed 6 bases at V and 7 bases at J, leaving 7 bases unmatched. Looked up from germline, CDR1 is MNHEY and CDR2 is SVGAGI. The CDR3 spans 13 residues. All patients were mismatch repair deficient, assessed by either PCR or immunohistochemistry. TCR sequencing covered three patients who responded to pembrolizumab. Clones were sequenced by immunoSEQ multiplex PCR, and TCRdb holds only the in-frame ones, with some missing. The sample lists around 62,000 clones, roughly 80% occurring once. V is TRBV6-5 and J is TRBJ1-1; TRBD1 matches at 8 bases. This specimen consisted of peripheral blood, obtained 2 weeks after starting pembrolizumab. The origin of this receptor is an adult with mismatch repair-deficient cancer. The CDR3 DNA sequence: TGTGCCAGCAGAACCGGGACAGGCCGTGAAGCTTTCTTT. Its protein is CASRTGTGREAFF.